This section outlines one T cell receptor (beta chain) sequence together with its context. Per the germline V gene, CDR1 is LNHDA and CDR2 is SQIVND (reference sequence). V lost 5 bases to trimming and J lost 4 bases; unmatched junction nucleotides: 4. The CDR3 is 14 residues long. Enrolment of Seattle patients took place during active infection, and they were followed longitudinally. TCRdb's table, derived via immunoSEQ multiplex PCR, lists solely in-frame clones and lacks some. This sample has about 340,000 clones; about 86% occur once, and the top ten carry around 7.4%. The data are from a study of blood T cell repertoires in COVID-19. At the level of the study: Material from acute and convalescent COVID-19 was sourced from the United States, Italy and Spain. Nucleic acid was either cDNA or gDNA, and it came from T cells, B-cell-depleted T cells, or PBMCs.

The chain has TRBV19 and TRBJ2-7; 11 bases align to TRBD1. The sequenced sample consisted of peripheral blood. The clonotype originates from a woman aged 55-69 years with COVID-19, enrolled during active disease. In DNA form, the CDR3 reads TGTGCCAGTAGTCCGGACAGGGGGCAGTACGAGCAGTACTTC. Protein product: CASSPDRGQYEQYF.